These 12 T cell receptor beta chains originate from one sample sequenced in a study of T-cell memory formation after mild COVID-19. TCRdb processed the 5' RACE reads anew with MiXCR; each CDR3 protein has one entry. The sample lists just over 200,000 distinct CDR3 sequences, over 9% seen once, with roughly 3.5% in the top ten. Sequencing input: PBMCs or a T cell subset sorted from them (not recorded which). All receptors come from a man younger than 35 who had mild COVID-19 (a few samples of this study predate the infection). Cell type and time point are not known.

The CDR3 nucleotides read TGTGCCATCAGCCCCGACTGGGCTAGCACAGATACGCAGTATTTT. Amino acid sequence: CAISPDWASTDTQYF. J is TRBJ2-3 and V is TRBV10-3, with D hard to call. V lost 6 bases and J lost 0, with 13 bases in between. CDR1 and CDR2 (germline): ENHRY, SYGVKD. CDR3 length equals 15 residues.

The rearrangement joins TRBV7-9 to TRBJ2-5; 8 nucleotides agree with TRBD1. With V trimmed by 5 bases and J by 4 bases, 6 bases remained unmatched. Germline values: CDR1 SEHNR, CDR2 FQNEAQ (reference sequence). The CDR3 has 14 amino acids. In DNA form, the CDR3 reads TGTGCCAGCAGCCCTGACAGGGGAAGAGAGACCCAGTACTTC. Its translation: CASSPDRGRETQYF. The full variable domain, in which reference TRBV7-9 and TRBJ2-5 provide the parts outside the CDR3, is DTGVSQNPRHKITKRGQNVTFRCDPISEHNRLYWYRQTLGQGPEFLTYFQNEAQLEKSRLLSDRFSAERPKGSFSTLEIQRTEQGDSAMYLCASSPDRGRETQYFGPGTRLLVL.

This clonotype was detected many times. The V gene is TRBV10-3, the J gene TRBJ2-5; D not resolved. The CDR3 sequence is 14 residues long. Between the trimmed V and J ends, which lost 6 bases and 6 bases, there was a span of 17 bases. CDR1 ENHRY and CDR2 SYGVKD come from the germline V gene. CDR3 sequence reads: CAISRDIGTQTQYF. CDR3 DNA sequence: TGTGCCATCAGCAGAGATATAGGAACTCAGACCCAGTACTTC.

This clonotype was counted only a few times. The chain is built from TRBV2 and TRBJ2-3; 8 nucleotides match TRBD2. Germline trimming cut 2 bases from V and 5 bases from J; bases unmatched to any gene: 3. The CDR3 spans 14 residues. CDR1 is SNHLY, CDR2 FYNNEI, per germline. The CDR3 DNA reads TGTGCCAGCAGTGAATACCTAGCGGGAGATACGCAGTATTTT. It translates to CASSEYLAGDTQYF.

This clonotype was seen a few times. CDR3 in DNA: TGTGCCAGCAGGGGAGACAGGGCCAGCACTGAAGCTTTCTTT. This gives the protein CASRGDRASTEAFF. This rearrangement joins TRBV2 to TRBJ1-1; TRBD1 matches at 7 bases. The V and J ends lost 6 bases and 4 bases, in that order; junction bases with no gene match: 8. The CDR3 runs to 14 residues. Germline CDR1 reads SNHLY; CDR2 reads FYNNEI.

This clonotype was detected a few times. The J gene is TRBJ2-7, the V gene TRBV21-1. TRBV21-1 is a recognized pseudogene. The CDR3 has 13 residues. CDR3 coding DNA: TGTGCCAGCAACCCGACACCTAACTACGAGCAGTACGTC. Translating it yields CASNPTPNYEQYV.

This clonotype was recorded a few times. The chain has TRBV6-5 and TRBJ1-6; tentatively, D is TRBD1 (6 bases). Per the germline V gene, CDR1 is MNHEY and CDR2 is SVGAGI. This CDR3 comprises 15 residues. Between the trimmed V and J ends, which lost 5 bases and 2 bases, there was a span of 10 bases. The CDR3 DNA is TGTGCCAGCAGTAGGGGGAGAGCCTATAATTCACCCCTCCACTTT. This codes for CASSRGRAYNSPLHF.

This chain connects TRBV6-1 to TRBJ2-2; TRBD1 matches at 8 bases. Unmatched junction bases numbered 6, after V lost 7 bases and J lost 5 bases. CDR1 is MNHNS, CDR2 SASEGT, per germline. The CDR3 extends over 14 amino acids. The CDR3 region has the DNA TGTGCCAGCATTTGGACAGGGAGTACCGGGGAGCTGTTTTTT. As protein: CASIWTGSTGELFF.

This chain links TRBV6-1 with TRBJ2-7, with TRBD2 identical over 13 bases. V gave up 5 bases and J gave up 2 bases; unmatched junction bases: 3. The V gene's germline CDR1 is MNHNS and CDR2 SASEGT. The length of the CDR3 is 15 residues. The CDR3: CASSQLAGGTYEQYF. The CDR3 region has the DNA TGTGCCAGCAGTCAACTAGCGGGGGGGACCTACGAGCAGTACTTC.

Ten or more counts support this clonotype. The chain links TRBV11-2 to TRBJ2-1; 9 bases map to TRBD2. V was clipped by 0 bases and J by 6 bases; unmatched bases: 6. The germline V gene encodes CDR1 SGHAT and CDR2 FQNNGV. The CDR3 is 16 residues long. This CDR3 reads CASSLDLWRGGNEQFF. The CDR3 DNA reads TGTGCCAGCAGCTTAGATCTTTGGCGGGGGGGCAATGAGCAGTTCTTC.

This clonotype occurred many times. The gene calls are TRBV18 and TRBJ1-5; perhaps TRBD1 as D (5 bases). Germline V gene data show CDR1 as KGHSH and CDR2 as LQKENI. The CDR3 sequence is 12 residues long. V gave up 8 bases and J gave up 4 bases, with 9 bases separating them. CDR3 residues: CASSPGNQPQHF. The CDR3 coding sequence is TGTGCCAGCAGTCCAGGGAATCAGCCCCAGCATTTT.

This clonotype was seen a handful of times. V and J are TRBV28 and TRBJ2-3; a weak D match, TRBD2 (6 bases). The CDR3 is made up of 15 amino acids. In germline, CDR1 is MDHEN, CDR2 SYDVKM. The V end lost 7 bases, the J end lost 2 bases, and 16 bases lay between the germline ends. CDR3 amino acids: CASNIGTSLTDTQYF. The CDR3 region has the DNA TGTGCCAGCAACATAGGGACTTCCCTCACAGATACGCAGTATTTT.